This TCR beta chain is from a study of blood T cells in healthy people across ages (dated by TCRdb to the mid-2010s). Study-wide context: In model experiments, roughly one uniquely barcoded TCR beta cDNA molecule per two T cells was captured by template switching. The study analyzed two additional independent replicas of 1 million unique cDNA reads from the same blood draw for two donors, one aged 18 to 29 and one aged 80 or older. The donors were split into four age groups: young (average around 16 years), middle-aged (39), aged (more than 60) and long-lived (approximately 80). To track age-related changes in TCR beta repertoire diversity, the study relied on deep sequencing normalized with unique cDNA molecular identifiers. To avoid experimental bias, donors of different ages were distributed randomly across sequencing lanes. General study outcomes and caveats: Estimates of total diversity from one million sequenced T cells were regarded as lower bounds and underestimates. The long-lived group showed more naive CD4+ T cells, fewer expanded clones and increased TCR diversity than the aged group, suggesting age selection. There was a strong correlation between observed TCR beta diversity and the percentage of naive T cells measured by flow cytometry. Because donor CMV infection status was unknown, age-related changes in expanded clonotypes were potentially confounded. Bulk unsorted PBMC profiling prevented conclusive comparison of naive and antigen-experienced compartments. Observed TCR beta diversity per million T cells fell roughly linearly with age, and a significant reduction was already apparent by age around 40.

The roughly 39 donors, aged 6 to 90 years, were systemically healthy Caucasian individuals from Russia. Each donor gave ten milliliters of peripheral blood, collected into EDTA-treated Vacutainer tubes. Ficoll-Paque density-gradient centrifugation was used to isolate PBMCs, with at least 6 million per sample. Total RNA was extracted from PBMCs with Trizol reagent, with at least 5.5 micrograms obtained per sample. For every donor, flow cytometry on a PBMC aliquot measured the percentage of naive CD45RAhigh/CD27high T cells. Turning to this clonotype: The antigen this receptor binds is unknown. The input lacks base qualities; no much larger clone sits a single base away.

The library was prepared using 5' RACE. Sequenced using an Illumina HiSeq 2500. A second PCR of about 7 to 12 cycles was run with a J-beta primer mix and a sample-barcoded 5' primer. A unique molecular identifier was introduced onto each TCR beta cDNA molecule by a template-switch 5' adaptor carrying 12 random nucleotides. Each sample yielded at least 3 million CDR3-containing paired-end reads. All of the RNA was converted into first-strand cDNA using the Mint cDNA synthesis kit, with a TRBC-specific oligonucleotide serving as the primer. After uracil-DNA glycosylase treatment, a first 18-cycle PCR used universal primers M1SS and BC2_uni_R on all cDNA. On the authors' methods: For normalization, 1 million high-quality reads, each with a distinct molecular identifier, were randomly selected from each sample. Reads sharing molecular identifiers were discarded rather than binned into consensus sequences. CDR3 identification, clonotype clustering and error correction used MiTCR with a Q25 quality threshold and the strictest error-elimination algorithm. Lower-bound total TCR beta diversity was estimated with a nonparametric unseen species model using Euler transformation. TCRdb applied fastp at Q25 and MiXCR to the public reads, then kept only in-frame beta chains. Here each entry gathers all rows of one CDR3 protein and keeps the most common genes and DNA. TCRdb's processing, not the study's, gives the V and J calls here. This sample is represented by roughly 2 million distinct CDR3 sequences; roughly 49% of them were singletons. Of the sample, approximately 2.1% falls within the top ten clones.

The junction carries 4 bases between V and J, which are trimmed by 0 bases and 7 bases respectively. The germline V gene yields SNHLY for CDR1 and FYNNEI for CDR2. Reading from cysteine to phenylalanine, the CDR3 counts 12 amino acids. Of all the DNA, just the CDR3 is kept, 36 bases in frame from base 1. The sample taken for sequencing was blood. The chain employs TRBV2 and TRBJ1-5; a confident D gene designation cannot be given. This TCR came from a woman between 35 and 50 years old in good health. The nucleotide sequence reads TGTGCCAGCAGTGAAGCAGGCCAGCCCCAGCATTTT. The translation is CASSEAGQPQHF.